This T cell receptor (beta chain) was profiled in a study of blood T cells in healthy people across ages. Primed by a sample-barcoded 5' primer and a J-beta primer mix, a second PCR proceeded for 7 to 11 cycles. Tags on each cDNA molecule came from a template-switch adaptor with 12 random nucleotides. TCRdb redid the calling of the 5' RACE reads with MiXCR, one entry per CDR3 protein. The sample shows about 1.4 million distinct CDR3 sequences, roughly 59% of them seen only once. This clonotype has a handful of counts. V lost 0 bases to trimming and J lost 4 bases, with 15 bases between them. Germline lookup yields CDR1 SEHNR and CDR2 FQNEAQ (reference sequence). The CDR3 totals 16 residues. Per-sample yields of isolated PBMCs were at least 6.5 million.

Sequencing input: blood. The TCR comes from a man between 18 and 29 years old in good health. The chain is built from TRBV7-9 and TRBJ1-2, with D uncertain. The CDR3 DNA sequence: TGTGCCAGCAGCTTAGCGTTCATGGAGGAGGTCTATGGCTACACCTTC. This translates into CASSLAFMEEVYGYTF.